This TCR beta chain stems from a study of T cells in Graves' hyperthyroidism and ophthalmopathy. RNA transcripts yielded amplified TCR beta CDR3 regions. A set of HTBI primers served as the primers for a first-round RT-PCR of the TCR CDR3. From the multiplex PCR reads, TCRdb called clonotypes with MiXCR, one entry per CDR3 protein. The table lists about 460,000 distinct CDR3 sequences, 20% to 25% of them singletons. As regards this clonotype: Its antigen is not identified.

Study-level points and caveats: Ophthalmopathy and stable hyperthyroidism were separated by a 13 V-J model.

Per germline, CDR1 LNHDA and CDR2 SQIVND (reference sequence). CDR3 size: 12 residues. Trimming removed 3 bases from V and 7 bases from J, with 9 bases in between. Sequences were obtained from blood. The chain links TRBV19 to TRBJ1-1; weak D call: TRBD1 (6 bases). The receptor's source is a woman in her seventies with Graves' ophthalmopathy. DNA of the CDR3: TGTGCCAGTAGTATCTTAGGGGGTGAAGCTTTCTTT. It translates to CASSILGGEAFF.